This TCR beta chain was captured in a study of early T cells in non-severe SARS-CoV-2 infection. Findings and caveats of the study: Database matching using VDJdb favored anti-spike CD8 responses, with private and CD4 specificities left missing.

This CDR3 is built from 14 residues. V shed 5 bases and J shed 7 bases, with 14 bases lying between them. Germline CDR1 SGHTA, CDR2 FQGNSA. In TCRdb, the 5' RACE reads were re-called with MiXCR into one record per CDR3 protein. The sample includes tens of thousands of distinct CDR3 sequences, around 6.1% of them seen just once. Many counts were recorded for this clonotype. Its antigen remains unidentified. The starting material was whole blood, obtained at baseline. The clonotype was recovered from an adult who was a healthcare worker with PCR-confirmed SARS-CoV-2 infection or an uninfected control (not recorded which). This sequence joins TRBV7-2 and TRBJ2-2; D is uncertain. The CDR3 loop reads CASSPSPGFGELFF. As DNA, the CDR3 is TGTGCCAGCAGCCCCAGTCCTGGGTTCGGGGAGCTGTTTTTT.